The present T cell receptor (beta chain) was sequenced within a study of T cells in Graves' hyperthyroidism and ophthalmopathy. This CDR3 comprises 13 residues. The germline gives CDR1 ENHRY, CDR2 SYGVKD. J was trimmed by 3 bases and V by 6 bases; bases with no gene match: 4. Findings and limits, study-wide: A model built on 13 V-J features separated ophthalmopathy from stable hyperthyroidism.

This clonotype has a count of ten or more. Its antigen is undetermined. Using RNA transcripts as the source, TCR beta CDR3 regions were amplified. Primed by the HTBI set, a first-round RT-PCR was run on the TCR CDR3. Each CDR3 protein gets one entry after TCRdb re-called the multiplex PCR reads with MiXCR. The data show 300,000 to 450,000 distinct CDR3 sequences, with about 16% seen just once and approximately 32% held by the top ten. The study enrolled patients aged 18 to 65 with newly diagnosed hyperthyroidism of under 2 months' duration. This sample holds PBMCs from less than 13 ml fresh peripheral blood.

The chain links TRBV10-3 to TRBJ1-1, with 7 bases matching TRBD1. Sequenced input: blood. This clonotype was sampled from a woman aged 25 to 45 with Graves' hyperthyroidism. CDR3 DNA: TGTGCCATCAGGACAGGGCAGGACACTGAAGCTTTCTTT. The encoded protein is CAIRTGQDTEAFF.